Below are 9 T cell receptor beta chains sequenced from a single sample in a study of blood T cell repertoires in COVID-19. Sequencing was performed with immunoSEQ multiplex PCR; in TCRdb, only in-frame clones are kept and a portion is missing. The sample contains about 200,000 clones, about 88% of which appear only once. The sequencing input was peripheral blood. These receptors were collected from a woman older than 75 with acute or convalescent COVID-19.

The chain is built from TRBV6-5 and TRBJ2-3; TRBD1 matches 7 bases. CDR1 and CDR2 from the germline V gene are MNHEY and SVGAGI. The CDR3 has 15 residues. With V trimmed by 7 bases and J by 6 bases, 13 bases remained unmatched. The CDR3 DNA follows: TGTGCCAGCAAGAAAAAGGGGGCTGGAATCGATACGCAGTATTTT. Its protein is CASKKKGAGIDTQYF.

V and J are TRBV5-1 and TRBJ1-1, with TRBD1 matching over 7 bases. Trimming took 1 base from V and 4 from J; bases not matched to a gene: 4. This CDR3 has 14 residues. The germline gives CDR1 SGHRS, CDR2 YFSETQ. CDR3 in amino acids: CASSLSGGSTEAFF. Here the CDR3 DNA reads TGCGCCAGCAGCTTGTCAGGGGGGAGCACTGAAGCTTTCTTT.

V gene TRBV3-1 (or the pseudogene TRBV3-2) combines with J gene TRBJ1-2; a possible D gene is TRBD1 (6 bases). The germline CDR1 and CDR2 sequences are LGHDT and YNNKEL (reference sequence). V gave up 4 bases and J gave up 6 bases, with 18 bases separating them. The CDR3 is 15 amino acids. CDR3 region: CASSRILPQGNGYTF. CDR3 coding DNA: TGTGCCAGCAGCCGGATACTCCCACAGGGAAATGGCTACACCTTC.

This clone has a handful of counts. The chain uses TRBV28 and TRBJ1-1, with 8 bases identical to TRBD1. Germline values: CDR1 MDHEN, CDR2 SYDVKM. This CDR3 has 16 residues. V shed 10 bases and J 2 bases; nucleotides not matched to a gene: 15. The CDR3 sequence is CATRSGTGLRNTEAFF. CDR3 nucleotide sequence: TGTGCCACCCGATCCGGGACAGGCCTTAGAAACACTGAAGCTTTCTTT.

This rearrangement joins TRBV20-1 to TRBJ1-1; D may be TRBD1 (6 bases). Trimming removed 3 bases from V and 5 bases from J, with 16 bases in between. CDR1 DFQATT and CDR2 SNEGSKA come from the germline V gene (reference sequence). This CDR3 has 14 amino acids. CDR3 sequence (DNA): TGCAGTGCTAGTTCTCGTCAGGGGTTGACTGAAGCTTTCTTT. Encoded protein: CSASSRQGLTEAFF.

This clone was observed once. This chain connects TRBV3-1 (or the pseudogene TRBV3-2) to TRBJ1-5; 7 nucleotides agree with TRBD1. CDR3 length: 14 residues. V shed 5 bases, J shed 2 bases, and the junction held 3 bases outside the gene matches. The V gene's germline CDR1 is LGHDT and CDR2 YNNKEL (reference sequence). The CDR3 DNA is TGTGCCAGCAGCGCCGGGACAGGCAATCAGCCCCAGCATTTT. It codes for CASSAGTGNQPQHF.

The chain employs TRBV4-3 and TRBJ1-2; the D gene is possibly TRBD1 (6 bases). V shed 4 bases and J shed 2 bases, with 17 bases lying between them. CDR3 length: 16 residues. Germline loops: CDR1 LGHNA, CDR2 YSLEER. CDR3 DNA: TGCGCCAGCAGCCGAGGGGGAGGGGGTCGGAACTATGGCTACACCTTC. Its translation is CASSRGGGGRNYGYTF.

The gene calls are TRBV3-1 (or the pseudogene TRBV3-2) and TRBJ1-5, with D possibly matching TRBD1 (5 bases). The ends were cut back, 4 bases at V and 9 bases at J, with 13 bases in the middle. CDR1 and CDR2 from the germline V gene are LGHDT and YNNKEL (reference sequence). The CDR3 runs to 13 residues. The CDR3 sequence is CASSPGISTPQHF. The CDR3 DNA sequence: TGTGCCAGCAGCCCAGGGATCTCTACGCCCCAGCATTTT.

The V gene is TRBV7-2, the J gene TRBJ2-6; 9 nucleotides align to TRBD1. This CDR3 region has 17 residues. CDR1 is SGHTA, CDR2 FQGNSA, per germline. The V and J ends lost 6 bases and 4 bases, in that order; junction bases with no gene match: 10. CDR3 coding DNA: TGTGCCAGCAGACCCGGGACAGGGTTCTCCGGGGCCAACGTCCTGACTTTC. Amino acids: CASRPGTGFSGANVLTF.